This passage covers 13 T cell receptor beta chains from one sample sequenced in a study of T cell responses to AZD1222 COVID-19 vaccine. The assay was immunoSEQ multiplex PCR, and TCRdb's table has in-frame clones only and misses some. Of 100,000 to 120,000 clones in the sample, 81% were seen once. The material sequenced was peripheral blood, taken on day 0 of AZD1222 vaccination. The origin of the receptors is an adult in good health.

Turning to this clone: This CDR3 fails to terminate in the conserved phenylalanine or tryptophan, so it likely reflects a read error. The DNA is left out, because the CDR3 cannot be placed on it with certainty; the CDR3 is given as TCRdb lists it. The chain carries TRBV18 and TRBJ1-1; the D call of TRBD1 is as the table states it, not checked on the DNA. The CDR3 comprises 15 residues, both ends counted. CDR1 is KGHSH and CDR2 is LQKENI in the germline V gene. The CDR3 reads CASSPGTGGLPTTFD.

The J gene is TRBJ1-4, the V gene TRBV9, with D uncertain. The CDR3 totals 14 residues. Germline V gives CDR1 SGDLS, CDR2 YYNGEE. The V and J ends lost 2 bases and 8 bases respectively, with 13 bases between them. As DNA, the CDR3 is TGTGCCAGCAGCGTCCATGAGGGTTTAGAAAAACTGTTTTTT. Its translation: CASSVHEGLEKLFF. Supplemented by reference TRBV9 and TRBJ1-4, the full variable domain reads DSGVTQTPKHLITATGQRVTLRCSPRSGDLSVYWYQQSLDQGLQFLIQYYNGEERAKGNILERFSAQQFPDLHSELNLSSLELGDSALYFCASSVHEGLEKLFFGSGTQLSVL.

The chain couples TRBV28 to TRBJ2-2; D call uncertain. Trimming stripped 7 bases from V and 0 bases from J, with 6 bases between. There are 13 residues in the CDR3. Per germline, CDR1 MDHEN and CDR2 SYDVKM. In nucleotides, the CDR3 is TGTGCCAGCACGACTGCGAACACCGGGGAGCTGTTTTTT. This translates into CASTTANTGELFF.

In DNA form, the CDR3 reads TGTGCCAGCAGCTCAGGACTAGCGGCACTCGCGGGGGTTCAGTTCTTC. It encodes CASSSGLAALAGVQFF. The V call is TRBV11-3, the J call TRBJ2-1; TRBD2 matches 10 bases. The ends lost 4 bases at V and 13 bases at J; junction bases unmatched: 16. Germline CDR1 is SGHNT and CDR2 is YENEEA. The CDR3 spans 16 residues.

This clone has a single count. This chain uses TRBV30 with TRBJ1-2; TRBD1 matches 9 bases. The J segment lost 2 bases and the V segment lost 0 bases, leaving 4 bases of the junction unmatched. Looked up from germline, CDR1 is GTSNPN and CDR2 is SVGIG (reference sequence). This CDR3 contains 15 residues. The CDR3 DNA reads as TGTGCCTGGAGTGTACCCGGACAGGGGAACTATGGCTACACCTTC. It is translated as CAWSVPGQGNYGYTF.

This rearrangement joins TRBV28 to TRBJ1-4; D uncertain. Trimming took off 4 bases at V and 8 bases at J, with 20 bases between the two ends. The CDR3 is 16 residues long. Germline CDR1 MDHEN, CDR2 SYDVKM. Here the CDR3 DNA reads TGTGCCAGCAGTTCATGGGCCCCCTCGAGCGGCGAAAAACTGTTTTTT. This encodes CASSSWAPSSGEKLFF.

The chain uses TRBV7-2 and TRBJ1-1; TRBD1 might be the D (6 bases). Germline values: CDR1 SGHTA, CDR2 FQGNSA. V was cut by 8 bases and J by 0 bases, with 16 bases left in between. CDR3 length equals 15 residues. The CDR3 DNA follows: TGTGCCAGCTGCCCTGGGGGACAAATGAACACTGAAGCTTTCTTT. It is translated as CASCPGGQMNTEAFF.

The chain has TRBV1 and TRBJ1-5; the DNA was not used to check the table's D call, TRBD1. TRBV1 is shown as a pseudogene. The CDR3 length is 13 residues. As DNA, the CDR3 is TGCACCAGCAGCCACAGGGAAACTCAGCCCCAGCATTTT. Translating gives CTSSHRETQPQHF.

This chain connects TRBV20-1 to TRBJ2-1; either TRBD1 or TRBD2 may supply D (6 bases each). CDR1 and CDR2 (germline): DFQATT, SNEGSKA (reference sequence). The CDR3 is made up of 11 amino acids. This chain's CDR3 is CRPGANNEQFF. The DNA for the CDR3 is TGCAGACCGGGGGCGAACAATGAGCAGTTCTTC.

This clone is a singleton in its sample. The chain carries TRBV2 and TRBJ1-6; 10 nucleotides line up with TRBD1. Trimming took 5 bases from V and 4 from J; bases not matched to a gene: 8. The length of the CDR3 is 17 residues. Germline lookup yields CDR1 SNHLY and CDR2 FYNNEI. DNA for the CDR3: TGTGCCAGCAGTCCATTGACAGGGGGCGCGTATAATTCACCCCTCCACTTT. Residues: CASSPLTGGAYNSPLHF.

J is TRBJ1-3 and V is TRBV3-1 (or the pseudogene TRBV3-2); D is possibly TRBD1 (6 bases). V was trimmed by 2 bases and J by 2 bases, leaving 7 bases between them. Germline CDR1 is LGHDT and CDR2 is YNNKEL (reference sequence). This CDR3 has 14 residues. CDR3 in DNA: TGTGCCAGCAGCCAACAGGGGACTGGAAACACCATATATTTT. Amino acid sequence: CASSQQGTGNTIYF.

The rearrangement joins TRBV5-1 to TRBJ2-4; D is perhaps TRBD2 (6 bases). In germline, CDR1 is SGHRS, CDR2 YFSETQ. This CDR3 is built from 14 residues. V dropped 4 bases and J dropped 6 bases, with 14 bases sitting between them. This CDR3 reads CASSGSRGSNIQYF. The CDR3 DNA reads TGCGCCAGCAGCGGTTCGCGGGGCTCAAACATTCAGTACTTC.

The V and J genes are TRBV28 and TRBJ2-7; 7 positions match TRBD2. The CDR3 runs to 16 residues. V gave up 6 bases and J gave up 3 bases; unmatched junction bases: 14. The V gene's germline CDR1 is MDHEN and CDR2 SYDVKM. The CDR3 DNA is TGTGCCAGCAGCGGGAGGAGGTGGGGGGGTGGCTACGAGCAGTACTTC. It specifies CASSGRRWGGGYEQYF. The full variable domain, with the rest looked up from reference TRBV28 and TRBJ2-7, is DVKVTQSSRYLVKRTGEKVFLECVQDMDHENMFWYRQDPGLGLRLIYFSYDVKMKEKGDIPEGYSVSREKKERFSLILESASTNQTSMYLCASSGRRWGGGYEQYFGPGTRLTVT.